A single T cell receptor beta chain is shown here with its context. The data originate from a study of control samples from healthy donors and cancer patients. The method was immunoSEQ multiplex PCR; TCRdb's version includes in-frame clones alone and lacks a portion of them. The profile shows nearly 200,000 clones, around 90% of them singletons. The V end lost 4 bases, the J end lost 3 bases, and 11 bases lay between the germline ends. CDR3 length: 14 amino acids. The germline V gene has CDR1 KGHDR and CDR2 SFDVKD. Specimen: blood. This TCR was sampled from a man aged 25 to 40 in good health. This rearrangement joins TRBV24-1 to TRBJ1-1; D gene unclear. In DNA form, the CDR3 reads TGTGCCACCAGTGAAAGGTCTAAAGACACTGAAGCTTTCTTT. Translated, it gives CATSERSKDTEAFF.